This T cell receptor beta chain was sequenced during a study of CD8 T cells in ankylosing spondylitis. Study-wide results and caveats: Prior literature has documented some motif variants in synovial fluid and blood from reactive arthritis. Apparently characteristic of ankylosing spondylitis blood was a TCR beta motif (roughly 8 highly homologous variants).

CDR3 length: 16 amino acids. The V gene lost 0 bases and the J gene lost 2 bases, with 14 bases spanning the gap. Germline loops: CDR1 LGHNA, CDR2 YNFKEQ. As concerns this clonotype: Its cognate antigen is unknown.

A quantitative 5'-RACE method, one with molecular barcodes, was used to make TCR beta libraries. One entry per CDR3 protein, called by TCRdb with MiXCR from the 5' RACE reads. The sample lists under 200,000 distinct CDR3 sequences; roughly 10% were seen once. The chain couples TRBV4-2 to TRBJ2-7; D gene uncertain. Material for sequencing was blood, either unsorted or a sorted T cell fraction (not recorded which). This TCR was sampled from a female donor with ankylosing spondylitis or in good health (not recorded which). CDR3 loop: CASSQDDGSFAYEQYF. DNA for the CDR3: TGTGCCAGCAGCCAAGATGACGGTAGCTTCGCCTACGAGCAGTACTTC.